This TCR beta chain was sequenced in a study of CD4 T cells in relation to SARS-CoV-2 and coronaviruses (dated by TCRdb to about 2021). Looking at the study overall: In the ViraFEST assay, PBMCs were cultured with antigen for under eleven days, after which TCR beta CDR3s were sequenced to identify clonal expansions specific to the antigen. An HIV-1 Nef peptide pool or a culture without peptide was used as the negative reference condition. Samples from three pre-COVID donors and the naive versus memory experiments were sequenced with the Adaptive Biotechnologies TCR-sequencing kit; other data were Illumina-based. Patient-derived lymphoblastoid cell lines were used to map the HLA restriction of shared crossreactive spike epitopes. Memory CD4+ T cell crossreactivity between SARS-CoV-2 and common cold coronavirus spike proteins was assessed at the TCR clonotype level in the study. A different, Illumina-based TCR-beta assay was used to sequence expansion assays from other donors in the study. Paper-wide results and their limitations: Because no donor provided both pre-pandemic and post-infection samples, tracing the source of pre-existing responses was limited. Crossreactive clones showed significantly weaker SARS-CoV-2-driven expansion than monoreactive clones, consistent with antigenic imprinting. Small numbers of patients and of tested TCRs limited the study. In about 60% of donors, memory CD4+ clonotypes turned up that crossrecognized SARS-CoV-2 and at least one common cold coronavirus spike. Crossreactivity analysis was centred on spike protein, so crossreactivity against other viral proteins was not assessed.

The library relied on the immunoSEQ multiplex PCR assay. The paper's data handling went like this. During preprocessing, nonproductive sequences were removed, along with CDR3s that did not begin with C, did not end with F or W, or were shorter than 7 amino acids. Antigen-specific clonotypes were called with the MANAFEST web app on the basis of expansion relative to the reference and to other culture wells. A clone was considered positive if significant expansion relative to the reference culture was observed in 2 of 3 replicate wells at an FDR below 0.05. For a clone to be considered positive, significant expansion relative to all other tandem wells and an odds ratio above 5 were also required. CDR3 homology was quantified as pairwise Levenshtein distance, calculated with the stringdist R package after three terminal residues were trimmed from each end. In TCRdb, the immuneACCESS table is reduced to in-frame sequences with V and J assigned. These tables do not hold every clone; where another copy was compared, an unresolved V gene accounts for under half, and the others remain unexplained. The D gene and trimming were derived from the DNA, and the V and J assignments and clone size from that table. Across this sample there are around 28,000 clones, with 70% to 80% seen only once. The top ten clones comprise approximately 20% of the sample.

As regards this clone: The specificity of this receptor is unknown. The sample holds no much larger clone one base away, and base qualities are not on file.

CD4+ T cells from unexposed donors were collected before the COVID-19 pandemic (2011-2018). After approximately 11 days of culture, CD4+ T cells were isolated with the EasySep CD4+ T cell isolation kit. As cell number allowed, CD4+ T cells from unexposed donors were tested for reactivity to SARS-CoV-2 S and N and to four common cold coronavirus spike pools. Each well received about 2.2 million PBMCs, cultured in IMDM supplemented with approximately 5% human AB serum and around 10 IU/ml IL-2. Half of the culture medium was replaced with fresh IL-2-containing medium on days 3 and 7. Triplicate replicate wells were generally used for each peptide culture condition. The leukapheresis product used for the unexposed donors was purchased from a commercial source. PBMCs were isolated from leukapheresis product or whole blood by Ficoll-Paque PLUS gradient centrifugation. PBMCs were either cryopreserved at -140°C or used fresh in the expansion assay. The QIAamp Micro DNA Kit was used to extract genomic DNA from the CD4+ T cells.

The germline V gene supplies CDR1 ENHRY and CDR2 SYGVKD. The CDR3 starts with the cysteine, ends with the phenylalanine, and has 12 residues. The DNA shown is the 36-base CDR3, in frame from base 1. V and J lose 2 bases and 6 bases, and a span of 5 bases separates them. This sequence originates from a human donor in good health. The chain couples TRBV10-3 to TRBJ2-1, with an unclear D gene assignment. Sequenced input: CD4+ T cells from PBMCs, cultured in vitro. The CDR3 protein is CAISEQSNEQFF. Read as DNA, the sequence is TGTGCCATCAGTGAGCAATCCAATGAGCAGTTCTTC.